The T cell receptor (beta chain) described here comes from a study of OX40 agonist ivuxolimab in advanced cancers. V lost 6 bases to trimming and J lost 5 bases, with 20 bases between them. CDR1 is PRHDT and CDR2 is FYEKMQ in the germline V gene (reference sequence). There are 16 residues in the CDR3. The table lists this clone with a count of one. Assay used: immunoSEQ multiplex PCR; TCRdb lists only in-frame clones, some missing. This sample has approximately 39,000 clones, with roughly nine tenths found just once. The input for sequencing was CD4+ or CD8+ T cells sorted from blood, taken in a trial of the OX40 agonist ivuxolimab. This clonotype was obtained from an adult with an advanced solid tumor such as melanoma, head and neck, liver or kidney cancer. V is TRBV13 and J is TRBJ2-1; no definite D call. The CDR3: CASSVTEARPNNEQFF. As DNA, the CDR3 is TGTGCCAGCAGTGTCACAGAGGCCCGGCCCAACAATGAGCAGTTCTTC.